These T cell receptor beta chains were read from a single sample in a study of blood T cell repertoires in COVID-19. The repertoire was sequenced with immunoSEQ multiplex PCR; TCRdb's copy has only in-frame clones and lacks some. In the table there are 150,000 or so clones, approximately 80% of which are singletons. The source material was PBMCs or T cells enriched from blood (not recorded which). The origin of the receptors is a man between 65 and 85 years old who had been exposed to COVID-19. The CDR3 runs from the conserved cysteine through the conserved F or W. Each record gives: clone size, J gene, D gene, V gene, CDR3 protein, CDR3 DNA. D genes are given only for firm matches. The size of a clone is reported for some rows only, either as once, few or many, or as a class for expanded clones.

once,TRBJ1-2,-,TRBV28,CASSVNYGYTF,TGTGCCAGCTCAGTAAACTATGGCTACACCTTC
few,TRBJ1-3,-,TRBV28,CASILNGLINSGNTIYF,TGTGCCAGCATCCTCAACGGACTGATCAACTCTGGAAACACCATATATTTT
-,TRBJ2-7,-,TRBV27,CASSLSAFRAYEQYF,TGTGCCAGCAGTTTATCGGCTTTCAGGGCCTACGAGCAGTACTTC
-,TRBJ1-4,-,TRBV3-1/TRBV3-2,CASSQRGAGEKEKLFF,TGTGCCAGCAGCCAAAGAGGCGCAGGGGAGAAAGAAAAACTGTTTTTT
-,TRBJ1-2,TRBD1,TRBV18,CASSPGQDYGYTF,TGTGCCAGCTCACCAGGACAGGACTATGGCTACACCTTC
many,TRBJ2-7,-,TRBV7-2,CASSPTGVGPYEQYF,TGTGCCAGCAGCCCCACGGGAGTCGGCCCCTACGAGCAGTACTTC
-,TRBJ2-1,-,TRBV30,CAWSAAREQFF,TGTGCCTGGAGCGCAGCTAGGGAGCAGTTCTTC
-,TRBJ1-5,-,TRBV7-2,CASSLVAGSQPQHF,TGTGCCAGCAGCTTAGTGGCTGGCTCTCAGCCCCAGCATTTT
once,TRBJ1-3,-,TRBV28,CASSLLGFNSASSGNTIYF,TGTGCCAGCAGTTTACTCGGGTTCAATTCAGCTTCCTCTGGAAACACCATATATTTT
-,TRBJ1-2,-,TRBV2,CASRYSSVYGYTF,TGTGCCAGCAGGTATAGTTCTGTCTATGGCTACACCTTC
few,TRBJ2-7,TRBD1,TRBV19,CASSMVTGAQYEQYF,TGTGCCAGTAGTATGGTAACAGGGGCCCAATACGAGCAGTACTTC
-,TRBJ1-1,-,TRBV28,CASSFGRANTEAFF,TGTGCCAGCAGTTTTGGGCGGGCGAACACTGAAGCTTTCTTT
many,TRBJ1-2,-,TRBV27,CASRGDTRGGYTF,TGTGCCAGCAGAGGGGACACTCGGGGTGGCTACACCTTC
-,TRBJ2-3,-,TRBV27,CASSFVGAYLTDTQYF,TGTGCCAGCAGTTTCGTGGGGGCCTATCTCACAGATACGCAGTATTTT
-,TRBJ2-7,TRBD1,TRBV6-5,CASHRRDRGYGEQYF,TGTGCCAGCCATCGGCGGGACAGGGGATATGGCGAGCAGTACTTC
-,TRBJ1-1,-,TRBV4-3,CASSQDLQGGSEAFF,TGCGCCAGCAGCCAAGATTTACAGGGCGGGTCTGAAGCTTTCTTT